This T cell receptor beta chain comes out of a study of cytomegalovirus exposure and HLA in healthy donors (dated 2017 in TCRdb). General notes on the study: An earlier analysis of 550 to 700 of the donors reported 250 to 300 Gb of sequence data and some 100 million unique TCR beta sequences from roughly 200 million T cells. An early release that covered several hundred HLA-typed donors contained approximately 300 gigabases of sequencing data and around 85 million unique TCR sequences. Among the roughly 390 genotyped donors, around 81% belonged to the genetic ancestry cluster associated with self-reported Caucasian donors. The aim of the study was to test whether cataloging public T cell receptors could identify signatures of past pathogen exposure. Using immunosequencing, the study profiled T cell repertoires from 550 to 750 subjects and related those repertoires to cytomegalovirus serostatus. A separate validation cohort of over 95 different subjects was used in addition to the roughly 640-subject first cohort. High-throughput TCR immunosequencing, statistical association of individual TCRs with disease status, and machine learning were combined to predict cytomegalovirus infection status. To study patterns of TCR occurrence, a later analysis re-analyzed previously published TCR beta repertoires from 666 donors and added high-resolution HLA genotyping. Rather than drawing on any new phenotypic data, the later analysis identified candidate immune exposures from TCR beta sequences and the way those sequences occurred across donors. To decide whether each TCR beta V gene segment behaved as functional or pseudogenic, an earlier analysis of some 540 of the donors relied on high-throughput TCR beta sequencing. Donor age, sex, ethnicity and CMV serostatus were compiled alongside the repertoire data. In a later genetic analysis, genome-wide SNP genotypes for about three fifths of the 666 donors were used, and that subset was treated as a discovery cohort. Every discovery cohort repertoire had been produced on one sequencing platform. Class I and class II HLA loci were covered by the typing at four-digit resolution. The number of typed donors differed by locus: about 620-640 for A, B, C, DRB1 and DQB1; approximately 520 for DQA1; approximately 600 for DPA1; and 450 to 480 for DPB1. A handful of DR-DQ haplotypes were handled as single units for association and clustering because linkage in the cohort was strong. Among some 400 genotyped donors of the cohort, an average of around 250,000 unique TCR beta nucleotide sequences was sequenced per donor, of which approximately 18% were non-productive.

Library construction relied on the immunoSEQ multiplex PCR assay. For the multiplex PCR, a mixture combining 60 forward primers for TCR Vbeta segments and 13 reverse primers for TCR Jbeta segments was used. The CDR3 region of rearranged TCR beta genes was amplified from genomic DNA with a multiplex PCR assay. On the Illumina HiSeq System, the amplified TCR beta libraries were sequenced as 87-base-pair reads. The study's processing was this. A later analysis counted approximately 84 million unique TCR beta chains across the 550 to 800 repertoires, and roughly 10 million of these chains were shared by at least two donors. Raw reads were error-corrected and collapsed into unique sequences by a nearest-neighbor algorithm in which closely related sequences were merged to remove PCR and sequencing errors. CDR3 sequences were aligned to IMGT reference sequences to assign V, D and J gene segments. For a sequence to be retained, a match of at least six nucleotides to both a V gene segment and a J gene segment was required. Rearrangements were classified as productive when the CDR3 lacked stop codons and remained in frame with V and J, and all other rearrangements were classified as non-productive. CDR3 was defined according to IMGT convention as the region running from the second conserved V-encoded cysteine to the conserved J-encoded phenylalanine. The earlier analysis of about 590 of the donors excluded sequences that lacked an unambiguous match to a single V gene segment. In an earlier analysis of approximately 500 of the donors, a V segment was called functional when productive rearrangements were above 56.7%, and segregating when the standard deviation between donors exceeded 5%. To diagnose cytomegalovirus status from the catalog of TCR beta chain sequences, a statistical classification framework was built. V and J gene assignment, in a later analysis, came from comparing TCR nucleotide sequences with IMGT/GENE-DB human TR gene sequences. A later analysis assigned CDR3 sequences and most-parsimonious VDJ recombination scenarios with the TCRdist pipeline. In a later analysis, each TCR beta chain was defined by its CDR3 amino acid sequence together with its V-gene family, and reads lacking a unique V-gene family were excluded. To address suspected cross-contamination and a sequencing artifact, a later analysis removed a few hundred highly shared, low-generation-probability nucleotide sequences. For each public chain, a later analysis derived a clonal expansion index from normalized ranks of inferred template counts within each repertoire. In a later analysis, generation probabilities were computed with a VDJ recombination model fitted to out-of-frame rearrangements, and the resulting probabilities were checked against IGoR. In a later analysis, TCR-TCR, TCR-HLA and TCR-CMV co-occurrence was scored with hypergeometric tests, and a repertoire-size bias correction was applied to TCR pairs. In a later analysis, false discovery rates were estimated by permuting HLA or CMV assignments 20 times. A later analysis grouped co-occurring TCRs with DBSCAN, adding TCRdist sequence similarity when clustering within HLA-allele-positive subsets. For co-occurrence clustering, repertoires with fewer than 30,000 or more than 120,000 public chains were excluded, along with several repertoires with anomalous nucleotide sharing. TCRdb stores this immuneACCESS table with in-frame sequences only. Part of the clones is absent; in the studies checked, under half of the shortfall reflects unresolved V genes, and no reason is known for the rest. That table supplies the V and J calls and clone size; D and trimming were determined from the DNA. This sample gives about 180,000 clones in total; approximately 80% of them show up just once. Around 1.2% of the sample rests with the top ten.

The cohort consisted of approximately 670 healthy bone marrow donors. At the time of sampling, all cohort members were nominally healthy, though unrecorded immune exposures were likely present. The donor tested CMV seropositive and was one of the 289 seropositive cohort members. Each donor provided a peripheral blood sample, and peripheral blood mononuclear cells were used for TCR beta sequencing. The Qiagen DNeasy Blood Extraction Kit was used to extract genomic DNA from the blood cell samples. In regard to this clone: The antigen this receptor binds is unknown. The sample holds no much larger clone one base away, and base qualities are not on file.

Here is what the overall study found, with its caveats: Immune exposure information for the cohort was limited to CMV serostatus. Several of the top co-occurrence clusters appeared to be linked to parvovirus B19, influenza, CMV and Epstein-Barr virus, according to a later analysis. Broadly in line with IMGT annotations, most TCR beta V segments showed up in productive rearrangements about 87% or about 30% of the time in an earlier analysis of 587 of the donors. Because counts were too low, seventeen rarely observed V segments, including chromosome 9 orphons, were excluded from the earlier analysis of under 650 of the donors. In a later analysis, TCR association rates were found to vary across HLA loci, with the most associated TCRs seen for DRB1 alleles and the fewest for HLA-C alleles. A later analysis found that HLA-associated TCR beta chains were more clonally expanded and had lower generation probabilities than equally common non-associated chains. HLA typing was unavailable for some donors at each locus, so association tests used only the typed subset. While some public TCRs were present in many individuals, most TCR sequences turned up only very rarely across donors. According to a later genetic analysis, donors in an Asian-associated ancestry cluster had fewer N-insertions in productive TCRs than the roughly 660-donor mean. A later genetic analysis associated a missense DCLRE1C variant with V-gene and J-gene trimming of TCR beta chains, and an independent cohort replicated the association. A further reported finding was that TCR beta sequences accurately predicted the HLA-A and HLA-B alleles for most subjects in the first cohort. Strong co-occurrence of HLA alleles, especially DR and DQ, made assigning TCR associations to individual alleles difficult. The authors suggested that the approach could potentially be extended to other disease states and immunological phenotypes. Correlated functional status among segregating V segments might be attributable to linkage disequilibrium, but an unknown experimental factor could not be ruled out. In a later analysis, 16,951 TCR beta sequences were associated with specific HLA alleles at a false discovery rate of 0.05. In both the original and validation cohorts, the classifier was reported to diagnose cytomegalovirus status with high specificity and sensitivity. The cohort was sequenced for TCR beta chains only, and without alpha or paired-chain data the features that could be detected were limited. The study gave a list of 150 to 200 TCR beta chains associated with cytomegalovirus. Roughly uniform sequencing depth across donors was assumed in presence/absence analyses, although this assumption may not hold. A few of the identified cytomegalovirus-associated TCR beta chains were confirmed in vitro to be specific for cytomegalovirus antigens. A cluster of highly shared sequence variants was judged likely to represent a technical artifact of the sequencing pipeline. A later analysis found that most CMV-associated TCR beta chains appeared HLA-restricted, with HLA associations seemingly driven largely by CMV exposure.

Sequencing was performed on PBMCs. The sequence came from a girl aged 2-10 years in good health and CMV-seropositive.

This receptor has the CDR3 CASSRTEYYGYTF. The nucleotide sequence is given as TGTGCCAGCAGCCGGACAGAGTACTATGGCTACACCTTC. The chain is made from TRBV6-5 and TRBJ1-2; perhaps TRBD1 is the D gene, with 6 bases matching. The germline V gene encodes CDR1 MNHEY and CDR2 SVGAGI. Measured from the cysteine to the phenylalanine, the CDR3 is 13 residues long. CDR3 DNA only is kept here, 39 bases in frame from base 1. V gives up 6 bases and J gives up 3 bases, and the segment between their germline ends measures 11 bases.